The next 17 T cell receptor beta chains were all read from a single sample in a study of beta chain features in type 1 diabetes. Study-level findings and limits: Type 1 diabetes patients had TCRB CDR3s that were shorter (moderately but significantly so) in all four CD4+ subsets.

Their recognized antigens are unknown. As every portion of the isolated RNA was reverse transcribed, the sequencing read expressed TCRB transcripts. TCRdb's table, derived via immunoSEQ multiplex PCR, lists solely in-frame clones and lacks some. The sample holds hundreds of thousands of clones, roughly 12% seen once. The sequenced sample consisted of naive CD4+ T cells from blood. The receptor set was obtained from a man aged 18 to 35 with type 1 diabetes.

This clone showed up just a few times. V is TRBV7-2 and J is TRBJ1-5; D gene ambiguous. Germline lookup yields CDR1 SGHTA and CDR2 FQGNSA. V lost 3 bases and J 4 bases, leaving 10 bases between the germline ends. CDR3 length: 14 residues. The CDR3 DNA follows: TGTGCCAGCAGCTTTGGGCGGAGGAATCAGCCCCAGCATTTT. Residues: CASSFGRRNQPQHF.

This clone showed up just a few times. V is TRBV7-8 and J is TRBJ1-1; D not certain. From germline, CDR1 is SGHVS and CDR2 FQNEAQ. Trimming removed 5 bases from V and 1 base from J, with 11 bases in between. The CDR3 consists of 14 residues. In nucleotides, the CDR3 is TGTGCCAGCAGCGGGAGACCGGCGAACACTGAAGCTTTCTTT. Protein product: CASSGRPANTEAFF. Supplemented by reference TRBV7-8 and TRBJ1-1, the full variable domain reads GAGVSQSPRYKVAKRGQDVALRCDPISGHVSLFWYQQALGQGPEFLTYFQNEAQLDKSGLPSDRFFAERPEGSVSTLKIQRTQQEDSAVYLCASSGRPANTEAFFGQGTRLTVV.

To note about this clone: Distinct nucleotide sequences in the sample also encode this CDR3. The chain employs TRBV7-9 and TRBJ1-5; D uncertain. This CDR3 region has 13 residues. Looked up from germline, CDR1 is SEHNR and CDR2 is FQNEAQ (reference sequence). V dropped 2 bases and J dropped 4 bases, with 6 bases sitting between them. In nucleotides, the CDR3 is TGTGCCAGCAGCTTAAGCGGAAATCAGCCCCAGCATTTT. This translates into CASSLSGNQPQHF.

This chain joins TRBV18 and TRBJ2-1; D is ambiguous. Germline V lookup: CDR1 KGHSH, CDR2 LQKENI. The CDR3 extends over 13 amino acids. Trimming stripped 3 bases from V and 5 bases from J, with 8 bases between. CDR3 nucleotides: TGTGCCAGCTCACCTGGAAGTGACAATGAGCAGTTCTTC. It translates to CASSPGSDNEQFF.

There are a few counts of this clone. The chain links TRBV19 to TRBJ2-5; 13 bases agree with TRBD2. The CDR3 has 17 amino acids. Germline V CDR1 and CDR2: LNHDA, SQIVND (reference sequence). With 4 bases clipped from V and 4 bases from J, the junction kept 9 bases outside the gene matches. Here the CDR3 reads CASSTGTSGVVRETQYF. The CDR3 DNA follows: TGTGCCAGTAGTACAGGGACTAGCGGGGTAGTCAGAGAGACCCAGTACTTC.

The table lists this clone with a few counts. This chain connects TRBV30 to TRBJ2-1; 8 bases are a match to TRBD2. Trimming cost V 5 bases and J 3 bases; bases outside gene matches: 9. From germline, CDR1 is GTSNPN and CDR2 SVGIG (reference sequence). The CDR3 runs 15 residues. CDR3 sequence: CAWSGRGGIYNEQFF. CDR3 in DNA: TGTGCCTGGTCCGGGAGGGGGGGCATCTACAATGAGCAGTTCTTC. The full variable domain, in which reference TRBV30 and TRBJ2-1 provide the parts outside the CDR3, is SQTIHQWPATLVQPVGSPLSLECTVEGTSNPNLYWYRQAAGRGLQLLFYSVGIGQISSEVPQNLSASRPQDRQFILSSKKLLLSDSGFYLCAWSGRGGIYNEQFFGPGTRLTVL.

This chain connects TRBV9 to TRBJ2-5; D not certain. Germline values: CDR1 SGDLS, CDR2 YYNGEE. This CDR3 spans 14 amino acids. V lost 4 bases and J 5 bases, leaving 15 bases between the germline ends. CDR3 loop: CASSSYSYGETQYF. The CDR3 nucleotides read TGTGCCAGCAGCTCATACTCATACGGGGAGACCCAGTACTTC.

The V and J genes are TRBV20-1 and TRBJ2-7; 7 bases map to TRBD1. This CDR3 spans 11 amino acids. Germline lookup yields CDR1 DFQATT and CDR2 SNEGSKA (reference sequence). V trimming: 4 bases; J trimming: 6 bases; junction bases outside the gene matches: 3. The CDR3 is CSATQGVEQYF. The CDR3 nucleotides are TGCAGTGCTACGCAGGGGGTCGAGCAGTACTTC.

This clone was picked up a small number of times. The chain has TRBV5-1 and TRBJ1-1; possibly TRBD1 for D (5 bases). The germline gives CDR1 SGHRS, CDR2 YFSETQ. The CDR3 has 14 amino acids. Trimming took off 0 bases at V and 1 base at J, with 7 bases between the two ends. The CDR3: CASSLATGNTEAFF. CDR3 nucleotide sequence: TGCGCCAGCAGCTTGGCCACAGGGAACACTGAAGCTTTCTTT.

This clone was found a few times. V is TRBV7-7 and J is TRBJ1-4; unclear D gene. The V and J ends lost 0 bases and 6 bases respectively, with 5 bases between them. Germline assignment: CDR1 SSHAT and CDR2 FNYEAQ (reference sequence). The length of the CDR3 is 13 residues. The CDR3 region is CASSLAADEKLFF. The CDR3 DNA reads as TGTGCCAGCAGCTTAGCGGCGGATGAAAAACTGTTTTTT.

This clone was counted only a few times. The chain is built from TRBV2 and TRBJ1-4; D remains ambiguous. V gave up 7 bases and J gave up 6 bases, with 12 bases separating them. Germline lookup yields CDR1 SNHLY and CDR2 FYNNEI. The CDR3 totals 13 residues. The CDR3 region has the DNA TGTGCCAGCACCAAAATTGGGGATGAAAAACTGTTTTTT. It yields the protein CASTKIGDEKLFF. Complete variable domain (other parts from reference TRBV2 and TRBJ1-4): EPEVTQTPSHQVTQMGQEVILRCVPISNHLYFYWYRQILGQKVEFLVSFYNNEISEKSEIFDDQFSVERPDGSNFTLKIRSTKLEDSAMYFCASTKIGDEKLFFGSGTQLSVL.

The chain combines TRBV28 with TRBJ2-2; D possibly corresponds to TRBD1 (5 bases). CDR1 and CDR2 from the germline V gene are MDHEN and SYDVKM. The V end was cut by 10 bases, the J end by 6 bases, with 21 bases between. There are 15 residues in the CDR3. The CDR3 sequence: CATGGHTRKSGELFF. The CDR3 region has the DNA TGTGCCACCGGCGGACATACCAGGAAGTCCGGGGAGCTGTTTTTT. Full variable domain (missing parts from reference TRBV28 and TRBJ2-2): DVKVTQSSRYLVKRTGEKVFLECVQDMDHENMFWYRQDPGLGLRLIYFSYDVKMKEKGDIPEGYSVSREKKERFSLILESASTNQTSMYLCATGGHTRKSGELFFGEGSRLTVL.

This clone was observed a few times. This sequence joins TRBV30 and TRBJ1-6; a possible D gene is TRBD1 (6 bases). Germline values: CDR1 GTSNPN, CDR2 SVGIG (reference sequence). The ends were cut back, 4 bases at V and 0 bases at J, with 7 bases in the middle. The CDR3 spans 14 residues. The DNA for the CDR3 is TGTGCCTGGAAGGGGGACTCCTATAATTCACCCCTCCACTTT. As protein: CAWKGDSYNSPLHF. Together with reference TRBV30 and TRBJ1-6, the CDR3 gives the full variable domain: SQTIHQWPATLVQPVGSPLSLECTVEGTSNPNLYWYRQAAGRGLQLLFYSVGIGQISSEVPQNLSASRPQDRQFILSSKKLLLSDSGFYLCAWKGDSYNSPLHFGNGTRLTVT.

This clone was detected a few times. Distinct nucleotide sequences in the sample also encode this CDR3. The chain employs TRBV29-1 and TRBJ2-5; D is possibly TRBD1 or TRBD2 (5 bases each). Germline CDR1 SQVTM, CDR2 ANQGSEA. The CDR3 covers 13 residues. The germline V and J ends were trimmed by 6 bases and 0 bases, with 11 bases remaining between them. The CDR3 DNA reads as TGCAGCGTAGTAGGGACGTACCAAGAGACCCAGTACTTC. Translating gives CSVVGTYQETQYF.

The rearrangement joins TRBV18 to TRBJ2-5; D possibly corresponds to TRBD1 (8 bases). CDR1 is KGHSH and CDR2 is LQKENI in the germline V gene. V lost 6 bases, J lost 5 bases, and 16 bases lay in between. The CDR3 totals 14 residues. DNA of the CDR3: TGTGCCAGCTCGTCCGACAGGGGAGGGGAGACCCAGTACTTC. It is translated as CASSSDRGGETQYF.

The V and J genes are TRBV7-8 and TRBJ2-3; D unclear. V lost 1 base to trimming and J lost 4 bases, with 9 bases between them. Germline V gene data show CDR1 as SGHVS and CDR2 as FQNEAQ. This CDR3 region has 14 residues. The CDR3 coding sequence is TGTGCCAGCAGCTTAGACGCCGGAGCAGATACGCAGTATTTT. This gives the protein CASSLDAGADTQYF.

This clone was counted a few times. The chain combines TRBV29-1 with TRBJ1-1, with TRBD1 identical over 12 bases. The V segment lost 4 bases and the J segment 5 bases; nucleotides outside the gene matches: 2. The CDR3 runs to 13 residues. CDR1 is SQVTM, CDR2 ANQGSEA, per germline. CDR3 nucleotides: TGCAGCGTTGTGGGACAGGGGGCAACTGAAGCTTTCTTT. As protein: CSVVGQGATEAFF.